The 24 T cell receptor beta chains in this list originate from one sample, sequenced in a study of T cells in Graves' hyperthyroidism and ophthalmopathy. What was amplified from RNA transcripts were TCR beta CDR3 regions. HTBI primers were the set used in a first-round RT-PCR of the TCR CDR3. TCRdb independently ran MiXCR on the multiplex PCR reads; one entry per CDR3 protein. The sample includes about 700,000 distinct CDR3 sequences, around 13% of them seen just once. The sample was blood. These receptors originate from a woman between 18 and 29 years old with Graves' hyperthyroidism.

J is TRBJ2-3 and V is TRBV11-2; 9 nucleotides match TRBD2. Germline trimming cut 5 bases from V and 4 bases from J; bases unmatched to any gene: 10. From germline, CDR1 is SGHAT and CDR2 FQNNGV. CDR3 length: 16 residues. The CDR3 coding sequence is TGTGCCAGCAGCACACTAGCGGGCCCAGTGGCAGATACGCAGTATTTT. Translating it yields CASSTLAGPVADTQYF.

This chain joins TRBV4-3 and TRBJ1-5; D gene uncertain. Trimming shortened V by 0 bases and J by 11 bases, and 14 bases separated the two germline ends. This CDR3 region has 14 residues. Looked up from germline, CDR1 is LGHNA and CDR2 is YSLEER. The CDR3 coding sequence is TGCGCCAGCAGCCAAGATTTTTCCAGACCGGCCCAGCATTTT. Residues: CASSQDFSRPAQHF.

This clonotype was found many times. CDR3 loop: CAWSRPAQEAFF. CDR3 in DNA: TGTGCCTGGAGCCGGCCAGCCCAGGAAGCTTTCTTT. The gene calls are TRBV30 and TRBJ1-1; the D is unclear. This CDR3 has 12 residues. V was trimmed by 3 bases and J by 8 bases, leaving 13 bases between them. Per the germline V gene, CDR1 is GTSNPN and CDR2 is SVGIG (reference sequence).

This clonotype was counted at least ten times. The chain uses TRBV7-9 and TRBJ2-2; D gene uncertain. The germline V gene encodes CDR1 SEHNR and CDR2 FQNEAQ (reference sequence). There are 13 residues in the CDR3. V dropped 5 bases and J dropped 0 bases, with 4 bases sitting between them. The CDR3 DNA reads TGTGCCAGCAGCAGCGCGAACACCGGGGAGCTGTTTTTT. This translates into CASSSANTGELFF.

In this sample, this clonotype turned up many times. The chain carries TRBV4-2 and TRBJ2-1; 14 nucleotides agree with TRBD2. Germline assignment: CDR1 LGHNA and CDR2 YNFKEQ. After removal of 1 base from V and 7 bases from J, the junction contained 9 bases not matched to a gene. CDR3 length: 18 residues. The chain's CDR3 is CASSQAIGTSGRTNEQFF. DNA for the CDR3: TGTGCCAGCAGCCAAGCTATCGGGACTAGCGGGAGAACGAATGAGCAGTTCTTC.

The chain employs TRBV19 and TRBJ2-7, with D perhaps TRBD2 (6 bases). The CDR3 has 13 amino acids. From germline, CDR1 is LNHDA and CDR2 SQIVND (reference sequence). V was shortened by 11 bases and J by 0 bases, with 14 bases between the two germline ends. The CDR3 region is CAYRGRSSYEQYF. The DNA for the CDR3 is TGTGCCTATCGGGGGAGGAGCTCCTACGAGCAGTACTTC.

This clonotype was detected ten times or more. V gene TRBV7-3 combines with J gene TRBJ2-2; TRBD1 or TRBD2 may be the D gene (5 bases each). The germline CDR1 and CDR2 sequences are SGHTA and FQGTGA. The CDR3 contains 16 residues. Trimming took off 4 bases at V and 3 bases at J, with 15 bases between the two ends. This chain's CDR3 is CASSSLERDHTGELFF. CDR3 DNA: TGTGCCAGCAGCTCCCTCGAAAGGGACCACACCGGGGAGCTGTTTTTT.

This clonotype was counted only a few times. The CDR3 loop is CASSLTWWGNQPQHF. In DNA, the CDR3 is TGTGCCAGCAGCTTAACTTGGTGGGGCAATCAGCCCCAGCATTTT. This sequence joins TRBV7-8 and TRBJ1-5, with D uncertain. V lost 2 bases to trimming and J lost 2 bases, with 10 bases between them. The CDR3 runs 15 residues. Germline CDR1 reads SGHVS; CDR2 reads FQNEAQ.

This clonotype was seen at least ten times. V usage is TRBV2 and J usage is TRBJ2-1; 13 nucleotides match TRBD2. The germline V gene encodes CDR1 SNHLY and CDR2 FYNNEI. The junction had 14 bases not matched to a gene; V was cut back by 0 bases and J by 6 bases. The CDR3 loop spans 20 amino acids. The chain's CDR3 is CASSEALLGLAGVPLNEQFF. The CDR3 nucleotides are TGTGCCAGCAGTGAAGCGCTTCTAGGACTAGCGGGGGTACCACTCAATGAGCAGTTCTTC.

As to this clonotype: Because the CDR3's place on the DNA is in doubt, the DNA is left out and the CDR3 is given as listed by TCRdb. CDR3 sequence: CASSYGSGFFGETQYF. The chain is built from TRBV6-2 or TRBV6-3 and TRBJ2-5; the D segment call TRBD1 is taken from the table without a DNA check. Germline V gives CDR1 MNHEY, CDR2 SVGEGT. The CDR3 comprises 16 residues, both ends counted.

The sample holds many counts of this clonotype. The gene calls are TRBV6-2 or TRBV6-3 and TRBJ2-3, with TRBD2 identical over 11 bases. In germline, CDR1 is MNHEY, CDR2 SVGEGT. The trim removed 3 bases at V and 0 bases at J, leaving 8 bases unmatched. This CDR3 spans 18 amino acids. The CDR3: CASSYLAGGSRSTDTQYF. The CDR3 DNA is TGTGCCAGCAGTTATCTAGCGGGAGGTAGTCGGAGCACAGATACGCAGTATTTT.

This clonotype occurred many times. This chain's CDR3 is CASSLGWETDEQYF. DNA for the CDR3: TGTGCCAGCAGCTTAGGATGGGAGACCGACGAGCAGTACTTC. The chain has TRBV11-2 and TRBJ2-7, with TRBD2 as a possible D gene (5 bases). Deletions cut 1 base from V and 5 bases from J, with 12 bases between. From germline, CDR1 is SGHAT and CDR2 FQNNGV. There are 14 residues in the CDR3.

This clonotype was recorded a few times. This chain connects TRBV5-1 to TRBJ2-3; tentatively, D is TRBD1 or TRBD2 (6 bases each). This CDR3 is 16 amino acids long. Looked up from germline, CDR1 is SGHRS and CDR2 is YFSETQ. V shed 3 bases and J shed 0 bases, with 14 bases lying between them. The CDR3 region has the DNA TGCGCCAGCAGCTCGGGGGCGCTATTAAGCACAGATACGCAGTATTTT. It specifies CASSSGALLSTDTQYF.

The chain's CDR3 is CASSYLGHFNSEQYF. The DNA for the CDR3 is TGTGCCAGCAGTTATCTGGGGCACTTCAACTCCGAGCAGTACTTC. The chain is built from TRBV6-5 and TRBJ2-7, with D possibly matching TRBD1 (5 bases). The V end was cut by 3 bases, the J end by 6 bases, with 18 bases between. Germline CDR1 reads MNHEY; CDR2 reads SVGAGI. The length of the CDR3 is 15 residues.

Turning to this clonotype: The junction departs from the called germline gene at one end, perhaps through a read error. The chain couples TRBV30 to TRBJ2-7; 7 bases agree with TRBD1. This CDR3 has 14 amino acids. Germline lookup yields CDR1 GTSNPN and CDR2 SVGIG (reference sequence). The CDR3 bases are TGTGCCTGGAGTGTAAGGACAGGCTCCAACGAGCAGTACTTC. It is translated as CAWSVRTGSNEQYF. Together with reference TRBV30 and TRBJ2-7, the CDR3 gives the full variable domain: SQTIHQWPATLVQPVGSPLSLECTVEGTSNPNLYWYRQAAGRGLQLLFYSVGIGQISSEVPQNLSASRPQDRQFILSSKKLLLSDSGFYLCAWSVRTGSNEQYFGPGTRLTVT.

The CDR3: CASSTVWGGVDTQPQHF. CDR3 nucleotides: TGTGCCAGCAGCACCGTGTGGGGGGGGGTCGATACTCAGCCCCAGCATTTT. The gene calls are TRBV7-8 and TRBJ1-5, with D perhaps TRBD1 (5 bases). The CDR3 runs 17 residues. V was pared by 5 bases and J by 6 bases, with 23 bases between. Germline assignment: CDR1 SGHVS and CDR2 FQNEAQ.

There are many counts of this clonotype. The chain links TRBV11-2 to TRBJ2-4; TRBD2 agrees at 7 bases. V shed 5 bases, J shed 3 bases, and the junction held 7 bases outside the gene matches. The V gene's germline CDR1 is SGHAT and CDR2 FQNNGV. The CDR3 has 15 residues. This CDR3 is CASSIGLVFKNIQYF. The CDR3 bases are TGTGCCAGCAGCATCGGACTAGTCTTCAAAAACATTCAGTACTTC.

At least ten counts were recorded for this clonotype. The V call is TRBV20-1, the J call TRBJ2-7; D not certain. The CDR3 spans 12 residues. The germline CDR1 and CDR2 sequences are DFQATT and SNEGSKA (reference sequence). V lost 0 bases and J 3 bases, leaving 6 bases between the germline ends. This CDR3 reads CSARDNSYEQYF. The CDR3 nucleotides are TGCAGTGCTAGAGACAACAGCTACGAGCAGTACTTC.

This clonotype was seen more than once but under ten times. The gene calls are TRBV7-2 and TRBJ2-1; D uncertain. The V and J ends lost 2 bases and 14 bases respectively, with 19 bases between them. From germline, CDR1 is SGHTA and CDR2 FQGNSA. The CDR3 extends over 14 amino acids. CDR3 coding DNA: TGTGCCAGCAGCTTATCTCGGACCGAGGTGAGCAAGTTCTTC. Residues: CASSLSRTEVSKFF.

This clonotype was counted ten times or more. The V and J genes are TRBV28 and TRBJ1-5; weak D call: TRBD1 (6 bases). The germline gives CDR1 MDHEN, CDR2 SYDVKM. The V gene lost 2 bases and the J gene lost 2 bases, with 13 bases spanning the gap. CDR3 size: 16 residues. CDR3 in amino acids: CASSLGQGRGNQPQHF. The CDR3 region has the DNA TGTGCCAGCAGTTTAGGGCAGGGGAGAGGCAATCAGCCCCAGCATTTT.

This rearrangement joins TRBV9 to TRBJ2-7, with 7 bases fitting TRBD1. This CDR3 spans 14 amino acids. The ends lost 2 bases at V and 3 bases at J; junction bases unmatched: 5. Per germline, CDR1 SGDLS and CDR2 YYNGEE. CDR3 sequence reads: CASSVGTENYEQYF. CDR3 sequence (DNA): TGTGCCAGCAGCGTTGGGACAGAGAACTACGAGCAGTACTTC.

The chain employs TRBV5-5 and TRBJ1-5; D is possibly TRBD1 (6 bases). Germline V lookup: CDR1 SGHKS, CDR2 YYEKEE (reference sequence). V was trimmed by 2 bases and J by 5 bases, leaving 8 bases between them. The CDR3 loop spans 13 amino acids. CDR3 nucleotide sequence: TGTGCCAGCAGCTTTAACAGGGATCAGCCCCAGCATTTT. Its protein product is CASSFNRDQPQHF.

This clonotype has ten or more counts. The chain links TRBV25-1 to TRBJ1-4; no definite D call. Germline V gene sequence: CDR1 MGHDK, CDR2 SYGVNS. CDR3 size: 13 residues. Trimming removed 6 bases from V and 0 bases from J, with 5 bases in between. CDR3 sequence (DNA): TGTGCCAGCAGCGTAACAACTAATGAAAAACTGTTTTTT. This encodes CASSVTTNEKLFF.

This clonotype occurred many times. Here the CDR3 reads CAVQTGELFF. In DNA form, the CDR3 reads TGTGCCGTACAGACCGGGGAGCTGTTTTTT. V gene TRBV7-8 combines with J gene TRBJ2-2; D not resolved. V gave up 11 bases and J gave up 5 bases, with 6 bases separating them. The CDR3 has 10 residues. Germline CDR1 SGHVS, CDR2 FQNEAQ.